Below are 25 T cell receptor beta chains sequenced from a single sample in a study of T cells in Graves' hyperthyroidism and ophthalmopathy (dated by TCRdb to between 2017 and 2020). The library was made by multiplex PCR. The reads were generated on an Illumina HiSeq 2000. Amplification of TCR beta CDR3 regions was carried out from RNA transcripts. The TCR CDR3 was subjected to a first round of RT-PCR using the HTBI primer set and the Qiagen OneStep RT-PCR kit. TCRdb redid the processing of the public reads, applying fastp at Q25 and MiXCR, and retained in-frame beta chains. Each record represents a unique CDR3 protein, reported with the most common genes and DNA among its rows. Here the sample has almost 600,000 distinct CDR3 sequences; approximately 15% occur a single time. Almost 6% of the sample is in the top ten clones. Material for sequencing was blood. Receptor source: a woman in her thirties with Graves' hyperthyroidism that later progressed to Graves' ophthalmopathy.

This clonotype was seen repeatedly, ten times or more. CDR3 coding DNA: TGTGCCACCAGTAGGGACAGCGCCCTCCAAGAGACCCAGTACTTC. Its translation is CATSRDSALQETQYF. The gene calls are TRBV24-1 and TRBJ2-5, with 7 bases lining up with TRBD1. Unmatched junction bases numbered 7, after V lost 6 bases and J lost 1 base. This CDR3 comprises 15 residues. From germline, CDR1 is KGHDR and CDR2 SFDVKD.

This clonotype was picked up many times. This chain links TRBV27 with TRBJ2-6; perhaps TRBD1 as D (6 bases). Between the trimmed V and J ends, which lost 7 bases and 6 bases, there was a span of 28 bases. CDR1 MNHEY and CDR2 SMNVEV come from the germline V gene (reference sequence). The CDR3 has 19 residues. The CDR3 loop reads CASTRWGRTATSSANVLTF. For the CDR3, the DNA is TGTGCCAGCACCCGATGGGGGCGGACAGCTACATCGTCGGCCAACGTCCTGACTTTC.

This clonotype has at least ten counts. The V call is TRBV2, the J call TRBJ1-4; TRBD1 might be the D (6 bases). This CDR3 contains 13 residues. V lost 8 bases, J lost 4 bases, and 11 bases lay in between. Germline V CDR1 and CDR2: SNHLY, FYNNEI. Here the CDR3 reads CASSRTVNEKLFF. In DNA form, the CDR3 reads TGTGCCAGCTCTCGGACAGTTAATGAAAAACTGTTTTTT.

The sample holds a few counts of this clonotype. A junction end diverges from the germline sequence, so it may reflect a read error. This chain connects TRBV14 to TRBJ2-3, with D perhaps TRBD1 (6 bases). Germline V gene sequence: CDR1 SGHDN, CDR2 FVKESK. The CDR3 totals 16 residues. CDR3 in amino acids: CASSQLPGHRTDTQCF. In nucleotides, the CDR3 is TGTGCCAGCAGCCAGTTACCGGGACACCGCACAGATACGCAGTGTTTT.

The genes are TRBV20-1 and TRBJ2-7; 10 bases are shared with TRBD1. Germline-derived CDR1 and CDR2 are DFQATT and SNEGSKA (reference sequence). This CDR3 has 15 residues. V lost 5 bases to trimming and J lost 5 bases; unmatched junction nucleotides: 12. CDR3 loop: CSADPGWGQGHEQYF. The CDR3 region has the DNA TGCAGTGCTGACCCTGGGTGGGGACAGGGGCACGAGCAGTACTTC.

This clonotype came up many times. The rearrangement uses TRBV6-1 and TRBJ1-2; D is unresolved. The V and J ends lost 5 bases and 4 bases respectively, with 8 bases between them. In germline, CDR1 is MNHNS, CDR2 SASEGT. This CDR3 spans 12 amino acids. CDR3 sequence (DNA): TGTGCCAGCAGTTACGGGCGCTATGGCTACACCTTC. Its translation: CASSYGRYGYTF.

This clonotype was seen repeatedly, ten times or more. This chain connects TRBV7-3 to TRBJ2-5; possible D gene TRBD2, 6 bases. Germline V gene data show CDR1 as SGHTA and CDR2 as FQGTGA. This CDR3 spans 14 amino acids. V shed 3 bases and J shed 9 bases, with 17 bases lying between them. CDR3 loop: CASSLSTAEGSQYF. In DNA, the CDR3 is TGTGCCAGCAGCTTGTCGACAGCGGAGGGGTCCCAGTACTTC.

About this clonotype: This may be a read error, as it is one base from a much larger clone. The CDR3 spells CASSVGQGPGGNLPQHF. The CDR3 bases are TGTGCCAGCAGCGTTGGACAGGGCCCCGGGGGCAATCTGCCCCAGCATTTT. This chain links TRBV9 with TRBJ1-5; 8 bases are a match to TRBD1. The CDR3 extends over 17 amino acids. Germline CDR1 is SGDLS and CDR2 is YYNGEE.

Worth noting for this clonotype: Possible read error: a much larger clone is one base away. V gene TRBV27 combines with J gene TRBJ1-1; the D is unclear. The germline V gene encodes CDR1 MNHEY and CDR2 SMNVEV (reference sequence). This CDR3 comprises 13 residues. The chain's CDR3 is CASSFQANTEASF. CDR3 bases: TGTGCCAGCAGTTTCCAGGCGAACACTGAAGCTTCCTTT.

This clonotype was detected ten times or more. The gene calls are TRBV3-1 and TRBJ2-4; 11 bases map to TRBD2. V was pared by 3 bases and J by 6 bases, with 4 bases of the junction left unmatched. The CDR3 extends over 15 amino acids. CDR1 and CDR2 (germline): LGHDT, YNNKEL (reference sequence). The CDR3 nucleotides are TGTGCCAGCAGCCATTGGGGGACTAGCGGAAACATTCAGTACTTC. It yields the protein CASSHWGTSGNIQYF.

V usage is TRBV20-1 and J usage is TRBJ2-7; D perhaps matches TRBD2 (6 bases). This CDR3 is built from 16 residues. V lost 0 bases, J lost 4 bases, and 19 bases lay in between. Looked up from germline, CDR1 is DFQATT and CDR2 is SNEGSKA (reference sequence). The CDR3 here is CSAREGGGIGGYEQYF. The CDR3 nucleotides are TGCAGTGCTAGAGAGGGTGGCGGGATTGGAGGATACGAGCAGTACTTC.

This clonotype was found a few times. The chain has TRBV20-1 and TRBJ2-3, with D possibly called TRBD1 or TRBD2 (5 bases each). Trimming took off 0 bases at V and 0 bases at J, with 10 bases between the two ends. This CDR3 region has 15 residues. Germline V gene data show CDR1 as DFQATT and CDR2 as SNEGSKA (reference sequence). CDR3 in DNA: TGCAGTGCTAGAGAAGCCGGGACGAGCACAGATACGCAGTATTTT. The encoded protein is CSAREAGTSTDTQYF.

This clonotype was observed at least ten times. V usage is TRBV2 and J usage is TRBJ2-7, with D unresolved. From germline, CDR1 is SNHLY and CDR2 FYNNEI. The CDR3 is 18 residues long. V was trimmed by 7 bases and J by 1 base, leaving 26 bases between them. CDR3 in DNA: TGTGCCAGCACCGATCTTCTGGCCACGTTTAAAGGGTCCTACGAGCAGTACTTC. It yields the protein CASTDLLATFKGSYEQYF.

This clonotype was seen at least ten times. The chain couples TRBV13 to TRBJ2-2; no clear D gene. Trimming left V 9 bases short and J 1 base short, with 12 bases between. The CDR3 sequence is 14 residues long. In germline, CDR1 is PRHDT, CDR2 FYEKMQ (reference sequence). The CDR3 spells CASIGYRNTGELFF. The CDR3 DNA is TGTGCCAGTATCGGGTATCGGAACACCGGGGAGCTGTTTTTT.

This clonotype has just a few counts. The chain recombines TRBV5-1 with TRBJ2-1; 7 bases line up with TRBD1. This CDR3 region has 15 residues. The V gene end was trimmed by 0 bases and the J gene end by 3 bases; junction bases not matched to a gene: 3. CDR1 SGHRS and CDR2 YFSETQ come from the germline V gene. CDR3 in amino acids: CASSLEGQRYNEQFF. Here the CDR3 DNA reads TGCGCCAGCAGCTTGGAGGGACAGCGCTACAATGAGCAGTTCTTC.

This chain joins TRBV4-1 and TRBJ1-2; D perhaps matches TRBD1 (5 bases). The V gene lost 1 base and the J gene lost 8 bases, with 14 bases spanning the gap. The CDR3 loop spans 14 amino acids. Germline CDR1 MGHRA, CDR2 YSYEKL. DNA of the CDR3: TGCGCCAGCAGCCAAGGATTACAGGTGATAGGCTACACCTTC. Protein sequence: CASSQGLQVIGYTF.

A few counts support this clonotype. This chain connects TRBV6-1 to TRBJ1-4; D gene ambiguous. Per germline, CDR1 MNHNS and CDR2 SASEGT. V was trimmed by 3 bases and J by 4 bases, leaving 12 bases between them. The CDR3 covers 15 residues. This CDR3 reads CASSDGGLGNEKLFF. CDR3 bases: TGTGCCAGCAGTGATGGAGGGCTCGGTAATGAAAAACTGTTTTTT.

This clonotype was seen ten or more times. The CDR3 DNA follows: TGTGCCACCAGTGACTTGGGACCTAGCGGGAGTCTTCCAGATACGCAGTATTTT. It yields the protein CATSDLGPSGSLPDTQYF. The rearrangement links TRBV24-1 to TRBJ2-3; 10 nucleotides match TRBD2. Per the germline V gene, CDR1 is KGHDR and CDR2 is SFDVKD. The CDR3 loop spans 18 amino acids. V lost 4 bases, J lost 4 bases, and 13 bases stayed unmatched.

This clonotype was recorded a few times. This chain's CDR3 is CASSYSGQASTDTQYF. The CDR3 DNA is TGTGCCAGCAGTTACTCGGGGCAGGCTTCCACAGATACGCAGTATTTT. This chain joins TRBV6-5 and TRBJ2-3, with D possibly TRBD1 on 5 matching bases. Germline V gene data show CDR1 as MNHEY and CDR2 as SVGAGI. This CDR3 is 16 amino acids long. Trimming shortened V by 0 bases and J by 2 bases, and 12 bases separated the two germline ends.

This clonotype was observed many times. The chain recombines TRBV15 with TRBJ2-2; D unclear. This CDR3 has 13 amino acids. Germline CDR1 LNHNV, CDR2 YYDKDF (reference sequence). The germline V and J ends were trimmed by 1 base and 9 bases, with 9 bases remaining between them. CDR3 sequence (DNA): TGTGCCACCAGCAGAGCGGGCGGATGGGAGCTGTTTTTT. Its protein is CATSRAGGWELFF.

The CDR3: CASSFPPRVWETQYF. In nucleotides, the CDR3 is TGTGCCAGCAGTTTCCCGCCTAGGGTGTGGGAGACCCAGTACTTC. This chain links TRBV28 with TRBJ2-5; D is undetermined. CDR1 and CDR2 from the germline V gene are MDHEN and SYDVKM. The CDR3 length is 15 residues. Trimming took off 3 bases at V and 5 bases at J, with 16 bases between the two ends.

This clonotype appeared a few times. V and J are TRBV20-1 and TRBJ1-1, with TRBD1 identical over 7 bases. This CDR3 contains 13 residues. Trimming cost V 6 bases and J 1 base; bases outside gene matches: 5. Germline V gene lookup returns CDR1 DFQATT and CDR2 SNEGSKA (reference sequence). For the CDR3, the DNA is TGCAGTGCCATGGGACAGACGAACACTGAAGCTTTCTTT. Translation: CSAMGQTNTEAFF.

This clonotype has a count of ten or more. J is TRBJ1-2 and V is TRBV30; D call uncertain. The V end lost 5 bases, the J end lost 4 bases, and 8 bases lay between the germline ends. Germline V gene sequence: CDR1 GTSNPN, CDR2 SVGIG (reference sequence). The CDR3 contains 11 residues. In nucleotides, the CDR3 is TGTGCCTGGGGCAGAACCTATGGCTACACCTTC. It specifies CAWGRTYGYTF. Full variable domain (missing parts from reference TRBV30 and TRBJ1-2): SQTIHQWPATLVQPVGSPLSLECTVEGTSNPNLYWYRQAAGRGLQLLFYSVGIGQISSEVPQNLSASRPQDRQFILSSKKLLLSDSGFYLCAWGRTYGYTFGSGTRLTVV.

In its sample, this clonotype was seen many times. The CDR3 protein is CASSESKLADTTDTQYF. CDR3 in DNA: TGTGCCAGCAGTGAATCGAAGCTAGCGGATACCACAGATACGCAGTATTTT. The rearrangement links TRBV25-1 to TRBJ2-3; 7 bases line up with TRBD2. The CDR3 is 17 amino acids. The V segment lost 1 base and the J segment 2 bases; nucleotides outside the gene matches: 9. CDR1 is MGHDK, CDR2 SYGVNS, per germline.

This clonotype showed up many times. V usage is TRBV20-1 and J usage is TRBJ2-1; tentatively, D is TRBD2 (5 bases). Germline V gives CDR1 DFQATT, CDR2 SNEGSKA (reference sequence). The length of the CDR3 is 14 residues. Trimming took 1 base from V and 9 from J, leaving 16 bases between them. DNA of the CDR3: TGCAGTGCTAGAGCCAATCAACGAGCGGCTGAGCAGTTCTTC. Translation gives CSARANQRAAEQFF.